The source of this T cell receptor (beta chain) is a study of neurological immune-mediated disorders. TCRdb redid the calling of the 5' RACE reads with MiXCR, one entry per CDR3 protein. The repertoire holds approximately 74,000 distinct CDR3 sequences, with roughly 9.5% as singletons. Broader study findings: Private repertoires in all groups were suggested, as expanded clones shared no CDR3 amino acid sequences across subjects.

Regarding this clonotype: Its antigen remains unidentified. This could be a read error, since a much larger clone is one nucleotide away.

In germline, CDR1 is SEHNR, CDR2 FQNEAQ (reference sequence). This CDR3 has 15 residues. Sequencing was carried out using PBMCs. The receptor was derived from a man aged 50 or older in good health. The chain carries TRBV7-9 and TRBJ2-3, with D perhaps matching TRBD2 (5 bases). The CDR3 sequence: CASNLNRGRTDTQYF. As DNA, the CDR3 is TGTGCCAGCAACTTAAACCGGGGAAGAACAGATACGCAGTATTTT.